The 6 T cell receptor beta chains reported below all come from one sample, sequenced in a study of T cells in Graves' hyperthyroidism and ophthalmopathy. What was amplified from RNA transcripts were TCR beta CDR3 regions. The HTBI set primed first-round TCR CDR3 RT-PCR. TCRdb redid the calling of the multiplex PCR reads with MiXCR, one entry per CDR3 protein. The sample yields around 700,000 distinct CDR3 sequences, 18% seen once. Sequenced sample: blood. These receptors were taken from a woman between 45 and 65 years old with Graves' hyperthyroidism that later progressed to Graves' ophthalmopathy.

This clonotype was counted a few times. The CDR3 loop reads CASSLTTGNNQPQHF. The CDR3 region has the DNA TGTGCCAGCAGTTTGACGACAGGGAACAATCAGCCCCAGCATTTT. The chain couples TRBV27 to TRBJ1-5; 7 bases are a match to TRBD1. Trimming took 3 bases from V and 3 from J; bases not matched to a gene: 5. Germline V gene data show CDR1 as MNHEY and CDR2 as SMNVEV (reference sequence). The CDR3 is 15 residues long.

The chain recombines TRBV7-6 with TRBJ1-1; TRBD1 is a possible D gene (5 bases). This CDR3 is 15 amino acids long. The V gene's germline CDR1 is SGHVS and CDR2 FNYEAQ. V was trimmed by 3 bases and J by 4 bases, leaving 15 bases between them. In DNA form, the CDR3 reads TGTGCCAGCAGCTTCGCCGGGGCAGCGGGCACTGAAGCTTTCTTT. This codes for CASSFAGAAGTEAFF.

The V gene is TRBV19, the J gene TRBJ2-7; 7 positions match TRBD1. Per the germline V gene, CDR1 is LNHDA and CDR2 is SQIVND (reference sequence). V was clipped by 5 bases and J by 8 bases; unmatched bases: 9. The CDR3 is 13 amino acids. The CDR3 DNA reads as TGTGCCAGTAGTTTCGGGGACAGCAAACAGCAGTACTTC. It is translated as CASSFGDSKQQYF.

This clonotype turned up a few times. This chain connects TRBV3-1 to TRBJ1-6; D unresolved. The V and J ends lost 1 base and 6 bases respectively, with 10 bases between them. CDR1 is LGHDT, CDR2 YNNKEL, per germline (reference sequence). This CDR3 has 15 amino acids. The CDR3 reads CASSQGVGINSPLHF. Here the CDR3 DNA reads TGTGCCAGCAGCCAAGGGGTAGGGATTAATTCACCCCTCCACTTT. Based on the CDR3 plus reference TRBV3-1 and TRBJ1-6, the full variable domain is DTAVSQTPKYLVTQMGNDKSIKCEQNLGHDTMYWYKQDSKKFLKIMFSYNNKELIINETVPNRFSPKSPDKAHLNLHINSLELGDSAVYFCASSQGVGINSPLHFGNGTRLTVT.

This chain joins TRBV11-2 and TRBJ2-3, with D perhaps given as TRBD1 or TRBD2 (6 bases each). Germline CDR1 SGHAT, CDR2 FQNNGV. The CDR3 is 18 amino acids. Trimming left V 2 bases short and J 2 bases short, with 20 bases between. CDR3 bases: TGTGCCAGCAGCTTATCATTCGGGGGCTCCCGCATCACAGATACGCAGTATTTT. It is translated as CASSLSFGGSRITDTQYF.

The chain joins TRBV5-4 to TRBJ2-3, with 8 bases identical to TRBD2. This CDR3 spans 15 amino acids. Germline loops: CDR1 SGHNT, CDR2 YYREEE (reference sequence). V dropped 4 bases and J dropped 4; count of bases not matched to a gene: 8. The chain's CDR3 is CASSPGGALPDTQYF. The CDR3 DNA is TGTGCCAGCAGCCCCGGGGGGGCGTTACCAGATACGCAGTATTTT. Full variable domain (outside the CDR3, taken from reference TRBV5-4 and TRBJ2-3): ETGVTQSPTHLIKTRGQQVTLRCSSQSGHNTVSWYQQALGQGPQFIFQYYREEENGRGNFPPRFSGLQFPNYSSELNVNALELDDSALYLCASSPGGALPDTQYFGPGTRLTVL.